This T cell receptor (beta chain) is from a study of sequential checkpoint blockade in melanoma (dated by TCRdb to about 2019). A note on the overall study: Patients were assigned by 1:1 randomization to either first-line nivolumab followed by ipilimumab (arm A) or ipilimumab followed by nivolumab (arm B). Maintenance nivolumab came after both trial sequences. TCRbeta immunosequencing was performed on DNA from 75 to 95 pretreatment melanoma tumor samples. More than 20 patients had matched tumor biopsies taken before treatment and at week 13, after single-agent nivolumab (arm A) or ipilimumab (arm B). The same lesion was the source of 65% to 80% of the matched pre- and post-treatment tumor biopsy pairs.

Regarding this clone: This receptor's antigen is unknown. No clone much larger than this one lies a single base away; base qualities are absent.

This sample's treatment or condition label indicates: randomized to nivolumab then ipilimumab (arm A) or the reverse (arm B). Prior DNA-damaging chemotherapy had not been received by any trial patient. The samples were obtained from melanoma patients enrolled in CheckMate 064, an open-label, randomized phase II trial testing sequential checkpoint blockade. Genomic DNA from formalin-fixed paraffin-embedded (FFPE) tissue samples served as the input for tumor TCR sequencing. The immunoSEQ Assay was used to immunosequence TCRbeta CDR3 regions from genomic DNA. Genomic DNA was amplified by bias-controlled multiplex PCR before high-throughput sequencing. As for the original processing: To quantify the absolute abundance of each unique TCRbeta CDR3 region, the sequences were collapsed and filtered. Clonality, defined as 1 minus Pielou's evenness, was calculated using only productive rearrangements. Tumor T-cell fraction was calculated by normalizing TCRbeta template counts to the amount of usable DNA, which was estimated from several housekeeping genes. A previously published method was used to identify clones with significantly greater frequencies in on-treatment samples than in baseline samples. Here the immuneACCESS table is served through TCRdb, limited to in-frame sequences with V and J called. Missing clones are a known gap in these copies; in checked studies unresolved V genes cover under half, and the rest lacks a known reason. The DNA was the basis for D and trimming; V, J and clone size are from that table. This sample gives fewer than 2,000 clones in total; around 20% of them show up just once. Clones ranked in the top ten supply approximately 22% of the sample.

Findings and caveats that apply to the study as a whole: Clinical benefit was about 30 times more likely to be achieved by patients whose tumor T-cell fraction and clonality increased by week 13. Tumor T-cell fraction and clonality were found to correlate with PD-L1 staining and CD8+ T-cell counts but not with mutational load. Within-arm analyses of tumor T-cell fraction were limited by small sample sizes and reduced statistical power. In the nivolumab-first arm (arm A), an association was found between pretreatment tumor TIL clonality and response (P = .04). The response-prediction model combining TCR metrics and mutation burden needs validation in larger, independent patient cohorts.

This clonotype was obtained from a human donor with melanoma. The specimen comprised tumor tissue (inferred from file names), sampled from a patient given nivolumab and ipilimumab in sequence.

The bases read TGTGCCAGTAGCCCCGACAGGGGGCGATTCTATGGCTACACCTTC. The translation is CASSPDRGRFYGYTF. The chain couples TRBV19 to TRBJ1-2; TRBD1 agrees with 10 junctional bases. From the germline V gene (reference sequence), CDR1 is LNHDA and CDR2 is SQIVND. From the cysteine up to the phenylalanine, the CDR3 has a length of 15 residues. Just the 45-base CDR3 DNA is kept, in frame starting at base 1. Compared with germline, V lacks 6 bases and J lacks 4 bases; bases without a gene match: 8.